This T cell receptor beta chain appears in the sequencing data of a study of blood T cell repertoires in COVID-19. Looked up from germline, CDR1 is GTSNPN and CDR2 is SVGIG (reference sequence). This CDR3 is built from 12 residues. V dropped 7 bases and J dropped 4 bases, with 8 bases sitting between them. The Seattle site enrolled patients during active infection and followed them longitudinally. Clones were read by immunoSEQ multiplex PCR, and TCRdb kept only the in-frame ones, dropping some. The sample has roughly 30,000 clones, more than 85% seen once; the top ten hold 0.75% to 0.85%. The sequence was obtained from a woman in her sixties or seventies with COVID-19, enrolled during active disease. Sequencing was carried out using peripheral blood. The rearrangement links TRBV30 to TRBJ2-6; D is unresolved. The CDR3 is CASGRGANVLTF. CDR3 bases: TGTGCCTCCGGTCGGGGGGCCAACGTCCTGACTTTC.